This T cell receptor beta chain came from a study of T cells in Graves' hyperthyroidism and ophthalmopathy. At the level of the study: It was at initial diagnosis, before any treatment, that peripheral blood was collected.

The sample holds a few counts of this clonotype. Patients with uncontrolled infections, other autoimmune diseases, pregnancy or lactation were excluded. It was RNA transcripts that yielded the amplified TCR beta CDR3 regions. The HTBI primer set was used in a first-round RT-PCR of the TCR CDR3. In TCRdb, the multiplex PCR reads were re-called with MiXCR into one record per CDR3 protein. Of hundreds of thousands of distinct CDR3 sequences in the sample, roughly 15% were seen once. Germline V gene sequence: CDR1 LGHDT, CDR2 YNNKEL (reference sequence). The length of the CDR3 is 15 residues. V lost 3 bases and J lost 3, with 12 bases in between.

The receptor was isolated from a woman in her fifties or sixties with Graves' ophthalmopathy. The chain has TRBV3-1 and TRBJ2-1, with D maybe TRBD2 (6 bases). Source material: blood. The CDR3 coding sequence is TGTGCCAGCAGCCACGGGACTCTTGACTACAATGAGCAGTTCTTC. Translation gives CASSHGTLDYNEQFF.